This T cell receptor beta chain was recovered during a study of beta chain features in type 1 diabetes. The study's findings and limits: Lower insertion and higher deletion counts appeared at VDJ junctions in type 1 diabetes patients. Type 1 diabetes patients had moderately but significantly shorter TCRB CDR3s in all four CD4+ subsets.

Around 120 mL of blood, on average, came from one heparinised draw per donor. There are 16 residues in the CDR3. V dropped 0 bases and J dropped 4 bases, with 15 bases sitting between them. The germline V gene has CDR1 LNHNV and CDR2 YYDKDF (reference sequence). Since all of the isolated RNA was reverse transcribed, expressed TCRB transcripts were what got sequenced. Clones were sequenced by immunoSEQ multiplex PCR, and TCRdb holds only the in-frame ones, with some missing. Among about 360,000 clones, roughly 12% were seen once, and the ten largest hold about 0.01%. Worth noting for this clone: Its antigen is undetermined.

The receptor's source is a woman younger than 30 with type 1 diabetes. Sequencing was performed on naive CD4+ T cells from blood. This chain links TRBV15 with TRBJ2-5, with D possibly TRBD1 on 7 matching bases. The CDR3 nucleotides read TGTGCCACCAGCAGAGAGAGGAGGGGGCGAGGAGAGACCCAGTACTTC. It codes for CATSRERRGRGETQYF. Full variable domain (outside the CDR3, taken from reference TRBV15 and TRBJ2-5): DAMVIQNPRYQVTQFGKPVTLSCSQTLNHNVMYWYQQKSSQAPKLLFHYYDKDFNNEADTPDNFQSRRPNTSFCFLDIRSPGLGDTAMYLCATSRERRGRGETQYFGPGTRLLVL.